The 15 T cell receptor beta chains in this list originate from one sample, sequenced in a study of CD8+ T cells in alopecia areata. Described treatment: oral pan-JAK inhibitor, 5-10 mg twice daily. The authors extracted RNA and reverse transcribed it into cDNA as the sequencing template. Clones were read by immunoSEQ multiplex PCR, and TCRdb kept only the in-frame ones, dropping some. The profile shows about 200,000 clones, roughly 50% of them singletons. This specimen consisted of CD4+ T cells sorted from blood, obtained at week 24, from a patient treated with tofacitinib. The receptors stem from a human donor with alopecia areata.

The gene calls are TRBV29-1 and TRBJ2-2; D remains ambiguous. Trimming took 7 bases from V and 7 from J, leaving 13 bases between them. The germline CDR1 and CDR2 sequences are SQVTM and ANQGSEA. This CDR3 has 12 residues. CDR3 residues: CSGRPLGGELFF. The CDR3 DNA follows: TGCAGCGGTCGACCTCTCGGCGGGGAGCTGTTTTTT.

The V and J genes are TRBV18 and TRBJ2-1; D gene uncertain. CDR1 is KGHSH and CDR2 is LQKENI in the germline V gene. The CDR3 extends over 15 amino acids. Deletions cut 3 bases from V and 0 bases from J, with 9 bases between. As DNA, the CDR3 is TGTGCCAGCTCACCTTCCGCGCCCTCCTACAATGAGCAGTTCTTC. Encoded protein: CASSPSAPSYNEQFF.

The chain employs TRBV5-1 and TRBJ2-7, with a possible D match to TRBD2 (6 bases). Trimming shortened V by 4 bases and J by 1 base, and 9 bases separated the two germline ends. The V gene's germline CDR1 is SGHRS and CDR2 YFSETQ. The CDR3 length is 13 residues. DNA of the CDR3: TGCGCCAGCAGCCACGGGACTTCCTACGAGCAGTACTTC. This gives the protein CASSHGTSYEQYF.

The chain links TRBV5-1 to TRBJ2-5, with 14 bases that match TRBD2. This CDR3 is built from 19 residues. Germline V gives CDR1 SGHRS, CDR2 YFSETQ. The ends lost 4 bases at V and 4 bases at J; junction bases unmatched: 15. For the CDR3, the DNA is TGCGCCAGCAGCCCCACCCAGACTAGCGGGAGGGCCCACCCAGAGACCCAGTACTTC. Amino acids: CASSPTQTSGRAHPETQYF. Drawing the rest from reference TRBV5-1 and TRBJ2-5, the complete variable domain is KAGVTQTPRYLIKTRGQQVTLSCSPISGHRSVSWYQQTPGQGLQFLFEYFSETQRNKGNFPGRFSGRQFSNSRSEMNVSTLELGDSALYLCASSPTQTSGRAHPETQYFGPGTRLLVL.

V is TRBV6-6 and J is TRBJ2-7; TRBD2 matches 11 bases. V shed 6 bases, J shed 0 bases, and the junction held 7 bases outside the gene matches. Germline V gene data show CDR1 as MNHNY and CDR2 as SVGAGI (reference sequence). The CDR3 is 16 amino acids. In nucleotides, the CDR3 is TGTGCCAGCAGCCCCGTCCTAGCGGGAGGCTCCTACGAGCAGTACTTC. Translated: CASSPVLAGGSYEQYF.

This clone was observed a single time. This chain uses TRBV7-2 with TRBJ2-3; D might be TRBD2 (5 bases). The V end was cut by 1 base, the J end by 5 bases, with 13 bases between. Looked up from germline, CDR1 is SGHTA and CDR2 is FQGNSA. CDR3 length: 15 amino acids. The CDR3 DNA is TGTGCCAGCAGCTTAGGTGTGGGGAGAGGAGATACGCAGTATTTT. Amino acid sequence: CASSLGVGRGDTQYF.

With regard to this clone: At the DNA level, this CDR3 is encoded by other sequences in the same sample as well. Here the CDR3 reads CSVGQGDQPQHF. The CDR3 bases are TGCAGCGTTGGACAGGGAGATCAGCCCCAGCATTTT. This chain joins TRBV29-1 and TRBJ1-5; 7 positions agree with TRBD1. This CDR3 is built from 12 residues. The V gene's germline CDR1 is SQVTM and CDR2 ANQGSEA. With 4 bases clipped from V and 5 bases from J, the junction kept 2 bases outside the gene matches.

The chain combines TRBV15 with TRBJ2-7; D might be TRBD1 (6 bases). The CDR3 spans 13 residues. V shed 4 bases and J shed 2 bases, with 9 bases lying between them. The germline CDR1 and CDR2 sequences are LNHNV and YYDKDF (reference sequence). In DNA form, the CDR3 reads TGTGCCACCAGCAAGGACAGTACCTACGAGCAGTACTTC. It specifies CATSKDSTYEQYF.

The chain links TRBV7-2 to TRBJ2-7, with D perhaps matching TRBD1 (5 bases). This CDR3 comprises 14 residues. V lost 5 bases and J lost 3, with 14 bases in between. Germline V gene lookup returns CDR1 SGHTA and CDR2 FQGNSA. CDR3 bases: TGTGCCAGCAGCCACGACAGAATTAGCTACGAGCAGTACTTC. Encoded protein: CASSHDRISYEQYF.

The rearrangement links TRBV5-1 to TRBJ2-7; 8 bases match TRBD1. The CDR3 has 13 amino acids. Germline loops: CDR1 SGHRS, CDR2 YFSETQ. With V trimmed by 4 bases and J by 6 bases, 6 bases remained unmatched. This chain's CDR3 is CASSGAGGAEQYF. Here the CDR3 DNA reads TGCGCCAGCAGCGGGGCAGGGGGCGCCGAGCAGTACTTC.

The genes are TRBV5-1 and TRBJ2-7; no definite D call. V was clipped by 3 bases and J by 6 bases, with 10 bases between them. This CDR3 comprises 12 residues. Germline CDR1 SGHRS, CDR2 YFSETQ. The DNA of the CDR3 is TGCGCCAGCAGCTCGGCGCAAGGCGAGCAGTACTTC. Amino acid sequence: CASSSAQGEQYF.

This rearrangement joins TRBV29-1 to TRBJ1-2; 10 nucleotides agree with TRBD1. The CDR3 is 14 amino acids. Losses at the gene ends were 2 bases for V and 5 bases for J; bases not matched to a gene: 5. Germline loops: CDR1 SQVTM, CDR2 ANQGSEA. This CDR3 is CSVEPGTGEYGYTF. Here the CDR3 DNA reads TGCAGCGTTGAACCCGGGACAGGGGAATATGGCTACACCTTC.

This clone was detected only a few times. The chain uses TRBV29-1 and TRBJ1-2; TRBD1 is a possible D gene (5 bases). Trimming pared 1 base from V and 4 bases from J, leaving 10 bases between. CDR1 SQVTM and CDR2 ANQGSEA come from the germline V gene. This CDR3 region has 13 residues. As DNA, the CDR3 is TGCAGCGTTGAAGTCACAGGTCCCTATGGCTACACCTTC. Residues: CSVEVTGPYGYTF.

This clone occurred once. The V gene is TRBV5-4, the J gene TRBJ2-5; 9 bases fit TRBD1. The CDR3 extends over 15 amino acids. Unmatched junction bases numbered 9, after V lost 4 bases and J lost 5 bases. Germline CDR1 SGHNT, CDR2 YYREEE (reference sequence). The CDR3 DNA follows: TGTGCCAGCAGCGAACCAACAGGGGGCGAGGAGACCCAGTACTTC. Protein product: CASSEPTGGEETQYF.

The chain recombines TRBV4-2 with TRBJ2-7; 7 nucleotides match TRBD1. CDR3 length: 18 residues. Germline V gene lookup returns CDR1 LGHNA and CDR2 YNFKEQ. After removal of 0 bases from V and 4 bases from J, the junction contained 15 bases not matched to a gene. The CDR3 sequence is CASSQDRQGRLPPYEQYF. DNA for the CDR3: TGTGCCAGCAGCCAAGATCGACAGGGAAGACTCCCCCCATACGAGCAGTACTTC.